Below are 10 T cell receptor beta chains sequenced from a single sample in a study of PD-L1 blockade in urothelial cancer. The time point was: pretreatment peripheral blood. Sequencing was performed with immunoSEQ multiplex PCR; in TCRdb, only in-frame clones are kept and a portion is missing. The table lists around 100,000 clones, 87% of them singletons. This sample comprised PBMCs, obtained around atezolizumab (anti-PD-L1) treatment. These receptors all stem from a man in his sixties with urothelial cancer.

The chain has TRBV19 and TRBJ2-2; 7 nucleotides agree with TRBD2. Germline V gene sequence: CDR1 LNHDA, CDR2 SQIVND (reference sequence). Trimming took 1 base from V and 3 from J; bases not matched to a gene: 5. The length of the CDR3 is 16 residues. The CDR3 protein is CASSIASGEHTGELFF. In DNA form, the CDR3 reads TGTGCCAGTAGTATAGCGAGCGGGGAGCACACCGGGGAGCTGTTTTTT.

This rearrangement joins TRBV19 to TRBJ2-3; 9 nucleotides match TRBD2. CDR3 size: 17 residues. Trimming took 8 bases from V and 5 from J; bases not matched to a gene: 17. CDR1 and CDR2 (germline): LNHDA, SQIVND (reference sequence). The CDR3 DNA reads TGTGCCAGTCGTACTAACGAGGCGGGAGGGCCACGAGATACGCAGTATTTT. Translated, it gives CASRTNEAGGPRDTQYF.

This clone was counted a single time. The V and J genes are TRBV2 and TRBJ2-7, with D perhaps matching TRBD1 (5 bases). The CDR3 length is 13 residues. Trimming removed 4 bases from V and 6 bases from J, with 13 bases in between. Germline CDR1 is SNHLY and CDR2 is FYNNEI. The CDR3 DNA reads TGTGCCAGCAGTGGGCAGGGTTTAAGCGAGCAGTACTTC. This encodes CASSGQGLSEQYF.

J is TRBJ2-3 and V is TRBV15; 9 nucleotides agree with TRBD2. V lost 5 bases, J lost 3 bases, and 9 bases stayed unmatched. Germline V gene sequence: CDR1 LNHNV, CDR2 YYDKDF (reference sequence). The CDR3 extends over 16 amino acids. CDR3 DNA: TGTGCCACCAGCTCCCTGAGCGGGGGGAGAACAGATACGCAGTATTTT. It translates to CATSSLSGGRTDTQYF.

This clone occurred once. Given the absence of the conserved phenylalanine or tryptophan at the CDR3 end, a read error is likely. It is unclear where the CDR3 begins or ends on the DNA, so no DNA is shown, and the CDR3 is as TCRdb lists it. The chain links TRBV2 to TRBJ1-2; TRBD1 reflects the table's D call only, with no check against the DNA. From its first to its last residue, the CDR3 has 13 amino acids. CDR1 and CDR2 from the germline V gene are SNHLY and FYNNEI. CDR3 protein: CASSEAGQGLIRL.

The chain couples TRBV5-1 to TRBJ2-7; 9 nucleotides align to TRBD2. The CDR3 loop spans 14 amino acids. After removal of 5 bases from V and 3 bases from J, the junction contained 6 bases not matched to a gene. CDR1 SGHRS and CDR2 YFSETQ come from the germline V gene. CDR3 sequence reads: CASRGAGGIYEQYF. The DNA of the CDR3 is TGCGCCAGCAGAGGAGCGGGAGGAATCTACGAGCAGTACTTC. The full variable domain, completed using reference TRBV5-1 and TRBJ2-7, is KAGVTQTPRYLIKTRGQQVTLSCSPISGHRSVSWYQQTPGQGLQFLFEYFSETQRNKGNFPGRFSGRQFSNSRSEMNVSTLELGDSALYLCASRGAGGIYEQYFGPGTRLTVT.

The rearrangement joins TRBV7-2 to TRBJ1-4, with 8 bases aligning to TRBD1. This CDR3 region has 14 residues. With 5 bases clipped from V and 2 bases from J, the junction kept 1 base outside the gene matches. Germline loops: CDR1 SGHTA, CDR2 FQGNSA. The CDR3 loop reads CASSRQGTNEKLFF. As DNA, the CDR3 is TGTGCCAGCAGCCGACAGGGGACTAATGAAAAACTGTTTTTT.

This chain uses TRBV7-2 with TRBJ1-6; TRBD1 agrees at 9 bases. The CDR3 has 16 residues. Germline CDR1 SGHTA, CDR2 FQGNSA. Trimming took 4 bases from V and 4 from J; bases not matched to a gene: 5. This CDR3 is CASSSGQGFYNSPLHF. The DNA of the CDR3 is TGTGCCAGCAGCTCCGGACAGGGGTTTTATAATTCACCCCTCCACTTT.

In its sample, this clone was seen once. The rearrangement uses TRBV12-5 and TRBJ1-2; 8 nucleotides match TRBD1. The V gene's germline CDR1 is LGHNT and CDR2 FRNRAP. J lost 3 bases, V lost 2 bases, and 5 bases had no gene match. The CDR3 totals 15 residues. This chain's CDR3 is CASGLTGGADYGYTF. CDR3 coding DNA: TGTGCTAGTGGTTTGACAGGGGGGGCAGACTATGGCTACACCTTC.

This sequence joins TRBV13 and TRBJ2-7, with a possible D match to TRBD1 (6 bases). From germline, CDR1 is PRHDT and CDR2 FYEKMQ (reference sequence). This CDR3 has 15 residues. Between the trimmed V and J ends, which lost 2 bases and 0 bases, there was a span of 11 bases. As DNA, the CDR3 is TGTGCCAGCAGCTTATCTGGGACAACCTCCTACGAGCAGTACTTC. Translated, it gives CASSLSGTTSYEQYF.